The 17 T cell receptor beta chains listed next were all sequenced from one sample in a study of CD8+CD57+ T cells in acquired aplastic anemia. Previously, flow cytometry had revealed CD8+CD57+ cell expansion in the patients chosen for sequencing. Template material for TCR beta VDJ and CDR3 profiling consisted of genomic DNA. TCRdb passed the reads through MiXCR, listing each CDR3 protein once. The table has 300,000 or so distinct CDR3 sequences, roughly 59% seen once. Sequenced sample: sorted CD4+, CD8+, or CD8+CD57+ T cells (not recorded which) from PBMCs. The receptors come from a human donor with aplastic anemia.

The CDR3 protein is CSANRAQIEIPLHF. The CDR3 region has the DNA TGCAGTGCTAACCGGGCCCAGATAGAGATACCCCTCCACTTT. The chain links TRBV20-1 to TRBJ1-6; no firm D call. CDR3 size: 14 residues. Between the trimmed V and J ends, which lost 4 bases and 12 bases, there was a span of 19 bases. CDR1 is DFQATT, CDR2 SNEGSKA, per germline (reference sequence).

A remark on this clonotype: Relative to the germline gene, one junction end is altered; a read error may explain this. The CDR3 spells CASSSLGGGEQLF. CDR3 bases: TGTGCCAGCAGCTCCTTAGGCGGGGGGGAGCAGCTCTTC. This rearrangement joins TRBV7-2 to TRBJ2-1; 9 bases fit TRBD2. This CDR3 has 13 amino acids. CDR1 SGHTA and CDR2 FQGNSA come from the germline V gene.

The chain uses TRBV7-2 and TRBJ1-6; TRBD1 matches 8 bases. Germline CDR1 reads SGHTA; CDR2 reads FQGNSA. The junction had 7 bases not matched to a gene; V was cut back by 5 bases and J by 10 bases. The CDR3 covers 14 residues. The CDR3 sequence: CASSAGQGNSPLHF. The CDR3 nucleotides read TGTGCCAGCAGCGCAGGACAGGGAAACTCACCCCTCCACTTT.

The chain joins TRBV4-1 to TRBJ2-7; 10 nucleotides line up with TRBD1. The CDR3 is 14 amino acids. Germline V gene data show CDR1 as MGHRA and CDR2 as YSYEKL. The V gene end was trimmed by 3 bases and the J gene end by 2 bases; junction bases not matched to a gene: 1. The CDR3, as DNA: TGCGCCAGCAGCCACGGGACAGGGGCCTACGAGCAGTACTTC. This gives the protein CASSHGTGAYEQYF.

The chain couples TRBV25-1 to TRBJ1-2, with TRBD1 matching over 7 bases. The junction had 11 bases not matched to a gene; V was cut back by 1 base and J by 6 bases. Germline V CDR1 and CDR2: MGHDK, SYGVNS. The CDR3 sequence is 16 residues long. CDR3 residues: CASSESSRQGSNGYTF. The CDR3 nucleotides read TGTGCCAGCAGTGAATCATCCCGACAGGGAAGCAATGGCTACACCTTC.

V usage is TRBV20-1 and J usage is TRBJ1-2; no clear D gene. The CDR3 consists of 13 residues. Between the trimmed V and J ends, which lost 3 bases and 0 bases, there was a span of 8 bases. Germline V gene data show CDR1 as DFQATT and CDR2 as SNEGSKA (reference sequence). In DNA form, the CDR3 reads TGCAGTGCTAGGAACAGAGCTAACTATGGCTACACCTTC. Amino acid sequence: CSARNRANYGYTF.

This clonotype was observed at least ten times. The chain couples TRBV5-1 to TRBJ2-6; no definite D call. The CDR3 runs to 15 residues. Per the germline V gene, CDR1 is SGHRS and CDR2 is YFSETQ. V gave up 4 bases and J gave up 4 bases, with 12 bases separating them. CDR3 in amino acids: CASSRRGGGANVLTF. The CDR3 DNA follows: TGCGCCAGCAGCCGTAGAGGTGGCGGGGCCAACGTCCTGACTTTC.

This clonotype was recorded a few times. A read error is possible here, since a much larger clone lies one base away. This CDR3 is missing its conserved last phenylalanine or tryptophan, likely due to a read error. The CDR3 DNA follows: TGTGCCAGCAGTTTGGGGCACACTGAAGCTTTCTCT. It codes for CASSLGHTEAFS. V usage is TRBV12-3 or TRBV12-4 and J usage is TRBJ1-1; the D gene is possibly TRBD1 (5 bases). The ends were cut back, 3 bases at V and 3 bases at J, with 5 bases in the middle. This CDR3 spans 12 amino acids.

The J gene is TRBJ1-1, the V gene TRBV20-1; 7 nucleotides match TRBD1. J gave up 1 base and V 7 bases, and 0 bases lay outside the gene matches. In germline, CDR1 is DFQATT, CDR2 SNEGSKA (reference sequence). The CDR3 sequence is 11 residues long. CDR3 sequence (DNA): TGCAGTGGGACAGGGAACACTGAAGCTTTCTTT. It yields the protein CSGTGNTEAFF.

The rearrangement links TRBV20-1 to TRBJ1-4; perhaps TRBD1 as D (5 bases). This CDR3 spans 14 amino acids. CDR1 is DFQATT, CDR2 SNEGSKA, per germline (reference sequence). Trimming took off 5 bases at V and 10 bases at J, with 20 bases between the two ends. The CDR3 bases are TGCAGTGCTTCCTCACACAGGTGGAGCGGAAAACTGTTTTTT. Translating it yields CSASSHRWSGKLFF.

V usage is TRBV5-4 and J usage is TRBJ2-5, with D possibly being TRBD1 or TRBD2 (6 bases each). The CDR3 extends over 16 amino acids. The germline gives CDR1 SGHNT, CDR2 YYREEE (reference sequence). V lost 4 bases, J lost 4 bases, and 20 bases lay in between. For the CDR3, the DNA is TGTGCCAGCAGCGGGGGGACATACTCAGAGGGAGAGACCCAGTACTTC. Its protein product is CASSGGTYSEGETQYF.

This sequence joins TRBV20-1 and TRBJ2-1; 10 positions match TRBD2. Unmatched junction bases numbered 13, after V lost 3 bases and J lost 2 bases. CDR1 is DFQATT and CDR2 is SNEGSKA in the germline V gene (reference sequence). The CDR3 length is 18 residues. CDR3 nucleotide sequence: TGCAGTGCTAGGGCGGAAAGCGGGAGGGGGAGGGCCTACAATGAGCAGTTCTTC. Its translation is CSARAESGRGRAYNEQFF.

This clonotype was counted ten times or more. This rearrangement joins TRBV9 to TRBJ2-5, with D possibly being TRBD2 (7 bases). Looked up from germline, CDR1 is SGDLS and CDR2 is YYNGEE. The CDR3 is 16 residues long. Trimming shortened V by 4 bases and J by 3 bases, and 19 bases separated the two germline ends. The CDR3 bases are TGTGCCAGCAGCCCCAAAGGGGAGGGGGTTGAAGAGACCCAGTACTTC. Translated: CASSPKGEGVEETQYF. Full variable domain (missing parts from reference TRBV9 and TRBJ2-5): DSGVTQTPKHLITATGQRVTLRCSPRSGDLSVYWYQQSLDQGLQFLIQYYNGEERAKGNILERFSAQQFPDLHSELNLSSLELGDSALYFCASSPKGEGVEETQYFGPGTRLLVL.

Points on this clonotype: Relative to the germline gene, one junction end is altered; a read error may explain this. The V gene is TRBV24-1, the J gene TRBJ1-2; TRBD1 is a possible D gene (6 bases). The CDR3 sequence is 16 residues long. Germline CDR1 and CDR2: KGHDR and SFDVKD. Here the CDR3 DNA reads TGTGCCACCAGTGGGGGTTCGGCAGGGGCTAAATATGGCTACACCTTC. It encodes CATSGGSAGAKYGYTF.

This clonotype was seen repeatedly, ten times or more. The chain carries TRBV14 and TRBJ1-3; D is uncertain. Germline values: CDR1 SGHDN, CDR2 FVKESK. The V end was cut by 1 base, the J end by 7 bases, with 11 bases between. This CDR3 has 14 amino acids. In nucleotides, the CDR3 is TGTGCCAGCAGCCAAGGGGGAGTGGGTAACACCATATATTTT. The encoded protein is CASSQGGVGNTIYF.

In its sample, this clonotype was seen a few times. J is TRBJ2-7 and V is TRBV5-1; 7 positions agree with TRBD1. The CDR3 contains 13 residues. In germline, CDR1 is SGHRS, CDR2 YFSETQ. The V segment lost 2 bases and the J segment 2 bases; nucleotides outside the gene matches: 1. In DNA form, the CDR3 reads TGCGCCAGCAGCTTTGACAGGGCCTACGAGCAGTACTTC. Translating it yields CASSFDRAYEQYF. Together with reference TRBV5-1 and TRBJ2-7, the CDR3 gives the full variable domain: KAGVTQTPRYLIKTRGQQVTLSCSPISGHRSVSWYQQTPGQGLQFLFEYFSETQRNKGNFPGRFSGRQFSNSRSEMNVSTLELGDSALYLCASSFDRAYEQYFGPGTRLTVT.

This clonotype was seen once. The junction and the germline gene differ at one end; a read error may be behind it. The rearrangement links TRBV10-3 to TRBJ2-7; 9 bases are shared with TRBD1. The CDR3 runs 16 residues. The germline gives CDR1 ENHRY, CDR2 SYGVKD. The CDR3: CASSYSGGQGSHEQYF. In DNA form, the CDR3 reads TGTGCCAGCAGTTACTCCGGGGGACAGGGCTCCCACGAGCAGTACTTC.